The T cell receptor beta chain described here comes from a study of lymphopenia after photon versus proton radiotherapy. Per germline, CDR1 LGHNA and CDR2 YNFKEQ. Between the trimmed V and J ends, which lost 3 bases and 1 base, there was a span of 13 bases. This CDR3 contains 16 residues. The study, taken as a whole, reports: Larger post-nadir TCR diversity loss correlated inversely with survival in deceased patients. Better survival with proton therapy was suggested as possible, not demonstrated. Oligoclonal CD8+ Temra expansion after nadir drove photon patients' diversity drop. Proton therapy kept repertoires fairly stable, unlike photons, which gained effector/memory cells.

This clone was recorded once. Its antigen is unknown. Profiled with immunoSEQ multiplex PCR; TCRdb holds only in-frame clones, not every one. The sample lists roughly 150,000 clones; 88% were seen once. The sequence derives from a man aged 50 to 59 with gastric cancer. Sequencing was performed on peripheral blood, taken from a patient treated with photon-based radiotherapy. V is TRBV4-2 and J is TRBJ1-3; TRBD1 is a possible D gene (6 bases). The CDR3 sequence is CASSHLNRVSGNTIYF. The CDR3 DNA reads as TGTGCCAGCAGCCACCTTAACAGGGTTTCTGGAAACACCATATATTTT.